The source of this TCR beta chain is a study of OX40 agonist ivuxolimab in advanced cancers. About the study: Earlier treatment with anti-PD-1, anti-PD-L1 or anti-CTLA-4 was permitted, and roughly 42% had received some.

Per the germline V gene, CDR1 is SGHRS and CDR2 is YFSETQ. V lost 5 bases and J 0 bases, leaving 6 bases between the germline ends. The CDR3 spans 13 residues. Sequencing used immunoSEQ multiplex PCR; TCRdb keeps in-frame clones, though not all of them. The sample contains about 50,000 clones, over 75% of which appear only once. The TCR comes from an adult with an advanced solid tumor such as melanoma, head and neck, liver or kidney cancer. Sequencing used CD4+ or CD8+ T cells sorted from blood, obtained in a trial of the OX40 agonist ivuxolimab. The chain couples TRBV5-1 to TRBJ2-1; D gene ambiguous. The CDR3 protein is CASRNSSYNEQFF. DNA for the CDR3: TGCGCCAGCAGGAATAGCTCCTACAATGAGCAGTTCTTC.